This T cell receptor (beta chain) is from a study of OX40 agonist ivuxolimab in advanced cancers. Study details: Patients assigned to dose escalation were diagnosed with hepatocellular carcinoma, melanoma, renal cell or head and neck cancer. It was permissible to have had prior anti-PD-1, anti-PD-L1 or anti-CTLA-4 therapy, and under 45% had some.

Details on this clone: Its antigen is as yet unknown.

CDR3 length: 14 residues. Germline loops: CDR1 SGHTS, CDR2 YDEGEE. The V and J ends lost 0 bases and 10 bases respectively, with 13 bases between them. Sequencing used immunoSEQ multiplex PCR; TCRdb keeps in-frame clones, though not all of them. The table lists about 77,000 clones, about 86% of them singletons. Study-level results: The antigen specificity of the peripheral T cells (those that were expanded) was not determined.

This specimen was CD4+ or CD8+ T cells sorted from blood, taken in a trial of the OX40 agonist ivuxolimab. The chain is built from TRBV5-8 and TRBJ1-4; D remains unclear. This sequence originates from an adult with an advanced solid tumor such as melanoma, head and neck, liver or kidney cancer. The CDR3 here is CASSLAALRGKLFF. CDR3 nucleotides: TGTGCCAGCAGCTTGGCGGCTTTACGAGGAAAACTGTTTTTT.